This TCR beta chain was profiled in a study of EBV T-cell therapy then PD-1 blockade in nasopharyngeal carcinoma. This CDR3 has 14 residues. Germline V gene sequence: CDR1 LGHNA, CDR2 YSLEER. The V end was cut by 0 bases, the J end by 5 bases, with 10 bases between. Stated treatment: AdE1-LMPpoly-expanded autologous EBV-specific T-cell therapy followed by anti-PD-1 nivolumab. This clone appeared a single time. The target antigen is unknown. Here immunoSEQ multiplex PCR was the method, and the copy in TCRdb shows in-frame clones only, minus some. The top ten clones hold about a third of a sample with some 19,000 clones, almost 85% of them seen once.

V usage is TRBV4-3 and J usage is TRBJ1-1, with D maybe TRBD1 (6 bases). The sequenced sample was CD8+ T cells from blood, obtained at approximately day 31 from a patient whose treatment included autologous EBV-specific T cells and nivolumab. This TCR came from a man in his forties with nasopharyngeal carcinoma. The CDR3 DNA follows: TGCGCCAGCAGCCAAGAACAGGGTTGGACTGAAGCTTTCTTT. This codes for CASSQEQGWTEAFF.